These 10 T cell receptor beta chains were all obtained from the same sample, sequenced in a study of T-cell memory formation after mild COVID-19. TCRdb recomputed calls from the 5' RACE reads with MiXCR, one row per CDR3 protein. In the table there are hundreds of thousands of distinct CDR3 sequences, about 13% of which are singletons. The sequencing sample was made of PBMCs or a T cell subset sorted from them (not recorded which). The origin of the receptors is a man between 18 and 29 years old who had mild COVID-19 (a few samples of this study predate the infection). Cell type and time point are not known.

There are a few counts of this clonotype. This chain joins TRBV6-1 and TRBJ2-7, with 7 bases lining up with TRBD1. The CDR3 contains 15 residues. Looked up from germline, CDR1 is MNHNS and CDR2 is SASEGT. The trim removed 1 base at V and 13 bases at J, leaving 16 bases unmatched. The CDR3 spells CASSEVITAGTANYV. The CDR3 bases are TGTGCCAGCAGTGAAGTAATAACTGCCGGGACAGCAAACTACGTC.

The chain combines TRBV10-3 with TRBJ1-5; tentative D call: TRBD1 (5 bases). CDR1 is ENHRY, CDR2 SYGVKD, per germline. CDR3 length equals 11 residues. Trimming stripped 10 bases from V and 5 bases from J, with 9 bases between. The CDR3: CATGGDQPQHF. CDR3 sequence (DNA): TGTGCCACGGGGGGGGATCAGCCCCAGCATTTT.

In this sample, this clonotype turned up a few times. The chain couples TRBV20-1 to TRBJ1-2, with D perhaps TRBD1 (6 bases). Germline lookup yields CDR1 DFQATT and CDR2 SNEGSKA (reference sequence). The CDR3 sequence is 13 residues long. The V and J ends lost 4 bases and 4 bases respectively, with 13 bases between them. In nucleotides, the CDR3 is TGCAGTGCTACTGGTGGACAGTCCTATGGCTACACCTTC. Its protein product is CSATGGQSYGYTF.

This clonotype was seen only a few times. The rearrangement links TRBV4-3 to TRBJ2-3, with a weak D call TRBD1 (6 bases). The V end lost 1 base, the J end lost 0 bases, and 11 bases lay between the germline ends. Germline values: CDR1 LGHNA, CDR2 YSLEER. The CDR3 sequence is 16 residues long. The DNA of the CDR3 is TGCGCCAGCAGCCAAGTCCCAGGGGAAAGCACAGATACGCAGTATTTT. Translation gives CASSQVPGESTDTQYF.

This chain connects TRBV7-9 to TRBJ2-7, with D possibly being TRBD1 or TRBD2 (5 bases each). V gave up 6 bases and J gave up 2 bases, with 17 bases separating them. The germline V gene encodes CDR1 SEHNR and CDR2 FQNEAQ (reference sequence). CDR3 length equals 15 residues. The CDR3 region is CASRIEGLGAYEQYF. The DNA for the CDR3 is TGTGCCAGCAGAATCGAGGGGCTGGGAGCCTACGAGCAGTACTTC.

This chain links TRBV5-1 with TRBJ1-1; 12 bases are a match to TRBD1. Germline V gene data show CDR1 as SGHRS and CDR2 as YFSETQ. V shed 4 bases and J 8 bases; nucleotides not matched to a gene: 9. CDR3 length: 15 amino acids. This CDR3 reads CASSMGQGAISEAFF. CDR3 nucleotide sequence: TGCGCCAGCAGCATGGGACAGGGGGCAATTTCGGAAGCTTTCTTT.

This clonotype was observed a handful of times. The CDR3 nucleotides read TGTGCCAGTAGTATAGCGTACAACACTGAAGCTTTCTTT. It specifies CASSIAYNTEAFF. The chain couples TRBV19 to TRBJ1-1; D remains ambiguous. CDR1 LNHDA and CDR2 SQIVND come from the germline V gene (reference sequence). The CDR3 runs to 13 residues. V was shortened by 1 base and J by 2 bases, with 5 bases between the two germline ends.

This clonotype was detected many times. CDR3 sequence reads: CASRARGGTDTQYF. CDR3 in DNA: TGTGCCAGCAGGGCAAGGGGAGGCACAGATACGCAGTATTTT. The V call is TRBV2, the J call TRBJ2-3; the D call may be TRBD1 or TRBD2 (5 bases each). V was cut by 6 bases and J by 1 base, with 11 bases left in between. The germline CDR1 and CDR2 sequences are SNHLY and FYNNEI. CDR3 length: 14 residues. The whole variable domain, filled in from reference TRBV2 and TRBJ2-3, reads EPEVTQTPSHQVTQMGQEVILRCVPISNHLYFYWYRQILGQKVEFLVSFYNNEISEKSEIFDDQFSVERPDGSNFTLKIRSTKLEDSAMYFCASRARGGTDTQYFGPGTRLTVL.

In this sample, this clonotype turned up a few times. The CDR3 region is CASSVGSRATEAFF. The CDR3 nucleotides read TGTGCCAGCAGCGTAGGGTCCAGGGCCACTGAAGCTTTCTTT. The chain links TRBV9 to TRBJ1-1; D perhaps matches TRBD1 (5 bases). Germline loops: CDR1 SGDLS, CDR2 YYNGEE. Deletions cut 0 bases from V and 4 bases from J, with 10 bases between. The CDR3 runs to 14 residues. Based on the CDR3 plus reference TRBV9 and TRBJ1-1, the full variable domain is DSGVTQTPKHLITATGQRVTLRCSPRSGDLSVYWYQQSLDQGLQFLIQYYNGEERAKGNILERFSAQQFPDLHSELNLSSLELGDSALYFCASSVGSRATEAFFGQGTRLTVV.

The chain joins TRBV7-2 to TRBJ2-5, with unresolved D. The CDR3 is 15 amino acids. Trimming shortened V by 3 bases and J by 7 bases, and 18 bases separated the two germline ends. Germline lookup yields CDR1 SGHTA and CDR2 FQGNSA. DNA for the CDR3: TGTGCCAGCAGCTTCTCCGTGGGCTCCGAAGGGACCCAGTACTTC. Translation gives CASSFSVGSEGTQYF.